This section outlines one TCR beta chain sequence together with its context. What it binds is not known. This sample stems from a study of regulatory T cells in long-lasting Graves disease. Findings and limits, study-wide: There were preferences for TRBV28, TRBJ1-2 and TRBJ2-5 in persistent disease. Shared public clonotypes totalled 2,741 in persistent patients, compared with roughly 970 in new patients.

As for time point: newly diagnosed GD, antithyroid drugs for less than 3 months. There was RNA extracted from PBMCs, and the TCR library was made from it. Diagnoses of Graves' disease were made by American Thyroid Association guidelines. With iRepertoire HTBI primers and Arm-PCR of CDR3 regions, TCR beta libraries were built. TCRdb re-called the multiplex PCR reads with MiXCR, one entry per CDR3 protein. The sample lists some 600,000 distinct CDR3 sequences; 15% to 20% were seen once. CDR3 length equals 17 residues. V was clipped by 5 bases and J by 5 bases; unmatched bases: 10. The germline gives CDR1 SGHAT, CDR2 FQNNGV. The same sample was also studied in work on T cells in Graves' hyperthyroidism and ophthalmopathy. That work adds: RT-PCR in the first round (using the HTBI primer set) targeted the TCR CDR3.

The TCR originated in a man aged 18 to 35 with Graves disease. The chain employs TRBV11-2 and TRBJ2-3; 13 bases match TRBD2. The sequenced sample was peripheral blood mononuclear cells (PBMCs), obtained at new diagnosis, from a patient treated with antithyroid drugs. CDR3 nucleotides: TGTGCCAGCAGCCCATGGGGGACTAGCGGGATACAAGATACGCAGTATTTT. It encodes CASSPWGTSGIQDTQYF. Full variable domain (rest looked up from reference TRBV11-2 and TRBJ2-3): EAGVAQSPRYKIIEKRQSVAFWCNPISGHATLYWYQQILGQGPKLLIQFQNNGVVDDSQLPKDRFSAERLKGVDSTLKIQPAKLEDSAVYLCASSPWGTSGIQDTQYFGPGTRLTVL.